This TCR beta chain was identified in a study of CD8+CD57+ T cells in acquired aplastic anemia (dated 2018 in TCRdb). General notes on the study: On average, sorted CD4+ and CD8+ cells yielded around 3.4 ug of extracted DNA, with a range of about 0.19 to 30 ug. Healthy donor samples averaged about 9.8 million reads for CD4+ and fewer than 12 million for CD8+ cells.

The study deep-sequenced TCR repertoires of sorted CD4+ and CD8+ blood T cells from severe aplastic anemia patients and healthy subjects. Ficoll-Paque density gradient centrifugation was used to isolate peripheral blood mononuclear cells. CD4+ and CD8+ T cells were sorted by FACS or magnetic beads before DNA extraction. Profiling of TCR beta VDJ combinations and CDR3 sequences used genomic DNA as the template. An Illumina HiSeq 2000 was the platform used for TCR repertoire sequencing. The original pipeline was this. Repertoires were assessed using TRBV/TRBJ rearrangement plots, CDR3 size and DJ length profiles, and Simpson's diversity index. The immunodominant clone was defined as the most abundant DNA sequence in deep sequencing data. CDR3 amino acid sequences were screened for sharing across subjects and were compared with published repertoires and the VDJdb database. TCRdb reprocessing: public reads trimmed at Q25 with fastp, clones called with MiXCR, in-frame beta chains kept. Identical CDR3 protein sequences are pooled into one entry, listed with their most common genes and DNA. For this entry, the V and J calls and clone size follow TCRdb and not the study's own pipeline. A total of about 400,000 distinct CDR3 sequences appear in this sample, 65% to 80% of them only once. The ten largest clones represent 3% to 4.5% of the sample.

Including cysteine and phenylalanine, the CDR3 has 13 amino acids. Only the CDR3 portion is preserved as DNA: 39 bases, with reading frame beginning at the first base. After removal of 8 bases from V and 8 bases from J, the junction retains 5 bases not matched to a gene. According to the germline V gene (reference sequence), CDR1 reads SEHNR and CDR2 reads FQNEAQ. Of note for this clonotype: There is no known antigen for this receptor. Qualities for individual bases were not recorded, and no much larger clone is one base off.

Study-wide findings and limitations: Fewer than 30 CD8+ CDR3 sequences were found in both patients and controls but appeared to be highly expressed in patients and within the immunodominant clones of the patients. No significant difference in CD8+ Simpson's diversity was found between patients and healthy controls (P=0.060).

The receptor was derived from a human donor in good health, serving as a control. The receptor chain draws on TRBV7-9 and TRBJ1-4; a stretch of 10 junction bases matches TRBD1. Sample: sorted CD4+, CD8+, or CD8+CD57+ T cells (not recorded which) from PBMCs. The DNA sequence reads TGTGCCAGCGGGCCGGGACAGGGGGAAAAACTGTTTTTT. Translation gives CASGPGQGEKLFF.